These 6 T cell receptor beta chains share one sample of origin, sequenced in a study of T-cell reconstitution after alpha-beta-depleted transplantation in children. Library preparation (for TCRbeta) was performed with unique molecular identifiers. One entry per CDR3 protein, called by TCRdb with MiXCR from the PCR reads. This sample carries around 700,000 distinct CDR3 sequences, approximately 14% of them seen once, and the ten largest clones take 0.79%. The source material was PBMCs, sampled before TCRalphabeta/CD19-depleted stem cell transplant. All receptors derive from a girl aged 2-10 years with congenital amegakaryocytic thrombocytopenia, due to receive a stem cell transplant.

V is TRBV20-1 and J is TRBJ2-1; D call uncertain. The tail of the sequence fits TRBJ2-7 better, so the J call may be wrong. Germline CDR1 is DFQATT and CDR2 is SNEGSKA (reference sequence). The CDR3 has 16 amino acids. Here the CDR3 reads CSARRVGDGPYNEQYF. The CDR3, as DNA: TGCAGTGCTAGACGGGTTGGGGATGGGCCTTACAATGAGCAGTACTTC.

The chain uses TRBV7-2 and TRBJ2-5; weak D call: TRBD2 (6 bases). Between the trimmed V and J ends, which lost 4 bases and 4 bases, there was a span of 16 bases. CDR1 SGHTA and CDR2 FQGNSA come from the germline V gene. This CDR3 spans 15 amino acids. The CDR3 region is CASSSRRDSGETQYF. The DNA of the CDR3 is TGTGCCAGCAGCTCACGCCGGGACTCAGGAGAGACCCAGTACTTC.

There are many counts of this clonotype. The V and J genes are TRBV10-3 and TRBJ2-7; no reliable D call. Germline loops: CDR1 ENHRY, CDR2 SYGVKD. This CDR3 is 13 amino acids long. The germline V and J ends were trimmed by 2 bases and 6 bases, with 11 bases remaining between them. CDR3 in amino acids: CAISEPHQSEQYF. The CDR3 nucleotides are TGTGCCATCAGTGAGCCCCATCAGAGCGAGCAGTACTTC.

In its sample, this clonotype was seen many times. The V gene is TRBV6-5, the J gene TRBJ1-1, with a weak D call TRBD1 (6 bases). Germline V gives CDR1 MNHEY, CDR2 SVGAGI. The CDR3 sequence is 14 residues long. V shed 4 bases and J shed 4 bases, with 13 bases lying between them. The CDR3, as DNA: TGTGCCAGCAGTTTCTTTCAGGGGCCCACTGAAGCTTTCTTT. Encoded protein: CASSFFQGPTEAFF.

The rearrangement links TRBV5-1 to TRBJ2-2; a possible D gene is TRBD1 (6 bases). The CDR3 has 13 residues. Trimming stripped 4 bases from V and 3 bases from J, with 7 bases between. Per germline, CDR1 SGHRS and CDR2 YFSETQ. The DNA of the CDR3 is TGCGCCAGCAGCCGACAGGACACCGGGGAGCTGTTTTTT. Its translation: CASSRQDTGELFF.

In its sample, this clonotype was seen many times. This chain connects TRBV28 to TRBJ2-4, with a possible D match to TRBD1 (5 bases). Germline V gene sequence: CDR1 MDHEN, CDR2 SYDVKM. There are 15 residues in the CDR3. V was shortened by 4 bases and J by 0 bases, with 10 bases between the two germline ends. CDR3 bases: TGTGCCAGCAGTTGGACGGACAAAGCCAAAAACATTCAGTACTTC. Amino acid sequence: CASSWTDKAKNIQYF.